The 16 T cell receptor beta chains given below trace back to one sample, sequenced in a study of blood T cell repertoires in COVID-19. Clones were read by immunoSEQ multiplex PCR, and TCRdb kept only the in-frame ones, dropping some. The data hold about 77,000 clones, with roughly 78% observed a single time. Sequences were obtained from peripheral blood. The receptors derive from a woman in her 70s with acute or convalescent COVID-19.

This chain uses TRBV19 with TRBJ2-1; 12 nucleotides line up with TRBD2. This CDR3 spans 15 amino acids. Germline CDR1 is LNHDA and CDR2 is SQIVND (reference sequence). J lost 4 bases, V lost 5 bases, and 3 bases had no gene match. The DNA for the CDR3 is TGTGCCAGTAGTTATCTAGCGGGGGGGTACAATGAGCAGTTCTTC. It is translated as CASSYLAGGYNEQFF.

V usage is TRBV11-3 and J usage is TRBJ2-1; 9 nucleotides align to TRBD1. The CDR3 length is 16 residues. CDR1 is SGHNT, CDR2 YENEEA, per germline. V was pared by 5 bases and J by 4 bases, with 9 bases of the junction left unmatched. Here the CDR3 reads CASSAGGTGTYNEQFF. Here the CDR3 DNA reads TGTGCCAGCAGCGCCGGCGGGACAGGGACGTACAATGAGCAGTTCTTC.

The CDR3 sequence: CASSAAASTSYGYTF. For the CDR3, the DNA is TGTGCCAGCAGCGCGGCGGCTTCCACGAGCTATGGCTACACCTTC. The genes are TRBV7-2 and TRBJ1-2, with D uncertain. This CDR3 spans 15 amino acids. The V end lost 5 bases, the J end lost 4 bases, and 17 bases lay between the germline ends. Germline V CDR1 and CDR2: SGHTA, FQGNSA. Full variable domain (outside the CDR3, taken from reference TRBV7-2 and TRBJ1-2): GAGVSQSPSNKVTEKGKDVELRCDPISGHTALYWYRQSLGQGLEFLIYFQGNSAPDKSGLPSDRFSAERTGGSVSTLTIQRTQQEDSAVYLCASSAAASTSYGYTFGSGTRLTVV.

The gene calls are TRBV19 and TRBJ2-7; possible D gene TRBD2, 5 bases. CDR1 and CDR2 from the germline V gene are LNHDA and SQIVND (reference sequence). CDR3 length: 12 amino acids. The V and J ends lost 4 bases and 4 bases respectively, with 8 bases between them. The CDR3 sequence is CASSRWRYEQYF. The CDR3 region has the DNA TGTGCCAGTAGTAGATGGAGGTACGAGCAGTACTTC.

The rearrangement joins TRBV24-1 to TRBJ1-5; D unclear. Germline values: CDR1 KGHDR, CDR2 SFDVKD. This CDR3 is 13 amino acids long. V was shortened by 4 bases and J by 9 bases, with 12 bases between the two germline ends. CDR3: CATSEWRTGPQHF. Here the CDR3 DNA reads TGTGCCACCAGTGAGTGGAGAACGGGGCCCCAGCATTTT.

This chain joins TRBV6-5 and TRBJ2-7, with TRBD1 identical over 8 bases. V lost 6 bases to trimming and J lost 0 bases; unmatched junction nucleotides: 7. CDR3 length equals 15 residues. CDR1 and CDR2 from the germline V gene are MNHEY and SVGAGI. The CDR3 region has the DNA TGTGCCAGCAGAATGGACAGGGATCCCTCCTACGAGCAGTACTTC. Protein: CASRMDRDPSYEQYF.

The rearrangement links TRBV7-9 to TRBJ1-1, with 8 bases identical to TRBD1. Germline CDR1 reads SEHNR; CDR2 reads FQNEAQ (reference sequence). This CDR3 comprises 15 residues. Germline trimming cut 6 bases from V and 8 bases from J; bases unmatched to any gene: 14. CDR3 DNA: TGTGCCAGCAGTCCCTCCGGGACAGGAGAATCGGAAGCTTTCTTT. Its translation: CASSPSGTGESEAFF.

The genes are TRBV19 and TRBJ1-4, with 10 bases matching TRBD1. V gave up 0 bases and J gave up 7 bases; unmatched junction bases: 14. CDR3 size: 19 residues. The germline gives CDR1 LNHDA, CDR2 SQIVND (reference sequence). DNA of the CDR3: TGTGCCAGTAGTATAGATATTTTCATACCTCGGGACAGGGGTGAAAAACTGTTTTTT. The encoded protein is CASSIDIFIPRDRGEKLFF. The variable domain in full, with the rest retrieved from reference TRBV19 and TRBJ1-4, is DGGITQSPKYLFRKEGQNVTLSCEQNLNHDAMYWYRQDPGQGLRLIYYSQIVNDFQKGDIAEGYSVSREKKESFPLTVTSAQKNPTAFYLCASSIDIFIPRDRGEKLFFGSGTQLSVL.

The chain joins TRBV24-1 to TRBJ2-7; D is uncertain. Between the trimmed V and J ends, which lost 3 bases and 10 bases, there was a span of 12 bases. Per the germline V gene, CDR1 is KGHDR and CDR2 is SFDVKD. CDR3 size: 12 residues. In DNA form, the CDR3 reads TGTGCCACCAGTGATCCGTTCGCGGAACAGTACTTC. It specifies CATSDPFAEQYF.

This clone was seen a few times. This chain joins TRBV18 and TRBJ1-3, with D possibly being TRBD1 (5 bases). The CDR3 loop spans 17 amino acids. Germline loops: CDR1 KGHSH, CDR2 LQKENI. V lost 3 bases, J lost 0 bases, and 15 bases lay in between. The CDR3 sequence: CASSPQGGGISGNTIYF. In nucleotides, the CDR3 is TGTGCCAGCTCACCCCAGGGAGGAGGGATCTCTGGAAACACCATATATTTT.

The V and J genes are TRBV5-1 and TRBJ2-5; the D gene is possibly TRBD2 (5 bases). V lost 4 bases, J lost 9 bases, and 25 bases lay in between. The germline V gene encodes CDR1 SGHRS and CDR2 YFSETQ. This CDR3 has 16 residues. CDR3 coding DNA: TGCGCCAGCAGCATTACGAGTACAGCGTACCTAGCTCCCCAGTACTTC. This gives the protein CASSITSTAYLAPQYF. Based on the CDR3 plus reference TRBV5-1 and TRBJ2-5, the full variable domain is KAGVTQTPRYLIKTRGQQVTLSCSPISGHRSVSWYQQTPGQGLQFLFEYFSETQRNKGNFPGRFSGRQFSNSRSEMNVSTLELGDSALYLCASSITSTAYLAPQYFGPGTRLLVL.

The V gene is TRBV27, the J gene TRBJ2-1; 9 bases match TRBD2. Germline V CDR1 and CDR2: MNHEY, SMNVEV (reference sequence). Unmatched junction bases numbered 7, after V lost 7 bases and J lost 0 bases. The CDR3 has 16 amino acids. This CDR3 reads CASTVAGAISYNEQFF. The CDR3 region has the DNA TGTGCCAGCACCGTAGCGGGGGCTATCTCCTACAATGAGCAGTTCTTC.

The CDR3 coding sequence is TGTGCCAGTACCGTGGGTCGGGGAAATGAAAAACTGTTTTTT. As protein: CASTVGRGNEKLFF. The chain employs TRBV19 and TRBJ1-4; D uncertain. The V gene's germline CDR1 is LNHDA and CDR2 SQIVND (reference sequence). The CDR3 extends over 14 amino acids. The V end lost 7 bases, the J end lost 5 bases, and 14 bases lay between the germline ends.

The J gene is TRBJ1-2, the V gene TRBV4-3; D is ambiguous. The germline V gene has CDR1 LGHNA and CDR2 YSLEER. V was clipped by 0 bases and J by 8 bases, with 13 bases between them. This CDR3 is built from 14 residues. The CDR3 coding sequence is TGCGCCAGCAGCCAAGATTATAACGGAGACGGCTACACCTTC. Translating gives CASSQDYNGDGYTF.

J is TRBJ1-4 and V is TRBV19, with 8 bases identical to TRBD1. The germline gives CDR1 LNHDA, CDR2 SQIVND (reference sequence). Trimming removed 6 bases from V and 7 bases from J; junction bases left unmatched: 10. The CDR3 loop spans 15 amino acids. CDR3 sequence: CASRVLGQEAEKLFF. The CDR3 coding sequence is TGTGCCAGTAGAGTATTGGGACAGGAAGCTGAAAAACTGTTTTTT.

This clone was observed once. CDR3 in amino acids: CASKKSTGADTEAFF. The DNA of the CDR3 is TGTGCCAGCAAAAAATCGACAGGGGCGGACACTGAAGCTTTCTTT. The chain is built from TRBV6-5 and TRBJ1-1, with TRBD1 matching 8 bases. The CDR3 is made up of 15 amino acids. The junction had 10 bases not matched to a gene; V was cut back by 7 bases and J by 3 bases. The germline gives CDR1 MNHEY, CDR2 SVGAGI.